These T cell receptor beta chains were read from a single sample in a study of T cells after yellow fever vaccination. TCRdb re-derived calls from the 5' RACE reads in MiXCR, one entry per CDR3 protein. The sample consists of 100,000 to 150,000 distinct CDR3 sequences, approximately 16% of them appearing once. This sample comprised CD8+ T cells sorted from PBMCs, obtained 5 days after the yellow fever booster vaccination. These receptors were taken from a man between 18 and 35 years old who received the YFV17D yellow fever vaccine. Both conserved end residues are part of each CDR3. D genes are given only for firm matches. Rows give clone size only sometimes, using once, few, many, or a class for an expanded clone.

TRBD1,NA,TRBJ2-1,TRBV7-3,TGTGCCAGCAGCTTAAAACAGGGGTACTACAATGAGCAGTTCTTC,CASSLKQGYYNEQFF
NA,NA,TRBJ2-2,TRBV4-3,TGCGCCAGCAGCCAAGGCGGGGTCTGGGGGACCGGGGAGCTGTTTTTT,CASSQGGVWGTGELFF
TRBD2,few,TRBJ2-3,TRBV27,TGTGCCAGCTTAATGCAGGGAGGGTTTAGAGATACGCAGTATTTT,CASLMQGGFRDTQYF
TRBD1,few,TRBJ2-7,TRBV7-2,TGTGCCAGCACCAAGAATCGACAGGGGCCGCGGCACGAGCAGTACTTC,CASTKNRQGPRHEQYF
NA,few,TRBJ2-2,TRBV11-2,TGTGCCAGCAGCGTATCAGGGTACGGGGAGCTGTTTTTT,CASSVSGYGELFF
TRBD2,many,TRBJ2-1,TRBV4-3,TGCGCCAGCAGCCAAGACAGCGGGGGGGCCTACAATGAGCAGTTCTTC,CASSQDSGGAYNEQFF
TRBD1,few,TRBJ2-2,TRBV25-1,TGTGCCAGCAGTGGGTCCCGGGACAGTAACACCGGGGAGCTGTTTTTT,CASSGSRDSNTGELFF
TRBD1,NA,TRBJ1-2,TRBV5-1,TGCGCCAGCAGTTTGACAGGGCCCTATGGCTACACCTTC,CASSLTGPYGYTF
NA,NA,TRBJ2-2,TRBV12-3/TRBV12-4,TGTGCCAGCAGTTTAGCGGGGAACACCGGGGAGCTGTTTTTT,CASSLAGNTGELFF
TRBD2,NA,TRBJ2-5,TRBV4-1,TGCGCCAGCTCCCAAGGGACCTCAGGGCGGGGGCAAGAGACCCAGTACTTC,CASSQGTSGRGQETQYF
NA,NA,TRBJ2-7,TRBV29-1,TGCAGCGTCGGACCAGGCGCTTACGAGCAGTACTTC,CSVGPGAYEQYF
NA,few,TRBJ1-5,TRBV6-2/TRBV6-3,TGTGCCAGCAGCCCCCGGGACGACAATCAGCCCCAGCATTTT,CASSPRDDNQPQHF
NA,NA,TRBJ2-2,TRBV20-1,TGCAGTGCTAGATCCGGCTCGGGGGAGCTGTTTTTT,CSARSGSGELFF
TRBD1,NA,TRBJ2-3,TRBV7-2,TGTGCCAGCAGCAACGTCCGGGACAGAAGTAGATTTAGCACAGATACGCAGTATTTT,CASSNVRDRSRFSTDTQYF
NA,NA,TRBJ2-3,TRBV5-1,TGCGCCAGCAGACCGGGGGTGGGACTGGCAGATACGCAGTATTTT,CASRPGVGLADTQYF
NA,NA,TRBJ2-1,TRBV6-1,TGTGCCGGGGGACTCCCCTACAATGAGCAGTTCTTC,CAGGLPYNEQFF
NA,many,TRBJ2-1,TRBV15,TGTGCCACCAGCAGAGATTGGGACGGTGCCTACAATGAGCAGTTCTTC,CATSRDWDGAYNEQFF
NA,NA,TRBJ2-3,TRBV5-1,TGCGCCAGCAGCTCCTGGGGGCTTAGCACAGATACGCAGTATTTT,CASSSWGLSTDTQYF
TRBD1,NA,TRBJ2-1,TRBV27,TGTGCCAGCAGGGGGGACAGGGCCAATGAGCAGTTCTTC,CASRGDRANEQFF
NA,NA,TRBJ2-1,TRBV7-3,TGTGCCAGCAGCTTTGACGAGGGTGAGCAGTTCTTC,CASSFDEGEQFF
NA,few,TRBJ2-7,TRBV11-2,TGTGCCAGCAGCTTTTTAGGGGTTGGCGGCGAGCAGTACTTC,CASSFLGVGGEQYF
NA,few,TRBJ2-5,TRBV6-2/TRBV6-3,TGTGCCAGCAGTTACAGTCTGTCGGGATTCGTGGAGACCCAGTACTTC,CASSYSLSGFVETQYF
NA,NA,TRBJ1-1,TRBV4-3,TGCGCCAGCAGCGCCCCGCCCAACACTGAAGCTTTCTTT,CASSAPPNTEAFF
NA,NA,TRBJ2-2,TRBV27,TGTGGGGCAGGGAGTCGGCCCGGGGAGCTGTTTTTT,CGAGSRPGELFF
NA,many,TRBJ2-2,TRBV6-5,TGTGCCAGCAGGAGGGGCGAAGCCGGGGAGCTGTTTTTT,CASRRGEAGELFF
NA,few,TRBJ1-1,TRBV6-2/TRBV6-3,TGTGCCAGCAGTTACTCGGGGGAAGCTTTCTTT,CASSYSGEAFF
TRBD1,NA,TRBJ2-3,TRBV20-1,TGCAGTGCTCCCGACAGGGGACTGGATACGCAGTATTTT,CSAPDRGLDTQYF
NA,few,TRBJ2-7,TRBV11-2,TGTGCCAGCAGCTTAGACGGACAGAGAAACTCCTACGAGCAGTACTTC,CASSLDGQRNSYEQYF
TRBD2,NA,TRBJ2-1,TRBV4-1,TGCGCCAGCAGCCAAGTCAGTCTAGCGGGGGGGCGTTCCTACAATGAGCAGTTCTTC,CASSQVSLAGGRSYNEQFF
NA,NA,TRBJ1-1,TRBV7-9,TGTGCCAGCAGCCCGGGGGACGACAGCGACTCTACTGAAGCTTTCTTT,CASSPGDDSDSTEAFF
NA,NA,TRBJ2-1,TRBV10-3,TGTGCCATCAGTGAGTCGAAAATCTTAGGGGATACCTACAATGAGCAGTTCTTC,CAISESKILGDTYNEQFF
TRBD1,NA,TRBJ2-3,TRBV3-1,TGTGCCAGCAGCCGACCTTGGACAGGCCCCGGCGAAGATACGCAGTATTTT,CASSRPWTGPGEDTQYF
TRBD1,NA,TRBJ2-7,TRBV5-1,TGCGCCAGCAGCTTGTTTACAGGGGATTTAAGGGAGCAGTACTTC,CASSLFTGDLREQYF
TRBD2,few,TRBJ2-4,TRBV29-1,TGCAGCGTGGAACTAGCGGGGAAAAACATTCAGTACTTC,CSVELAGKNIQYF
NA,NA,TRBJ2-7,TRBV2,TGTGCCAGCAGTGAAGCTGTTGCCTACGAGCAGTACTTC,CASSEAVAYEQYF
TRBD1,NA,TRBJ2-1,TRBV5-5,TGTGCCAGCAGCGAAGGACAGGGGAGGAATGAGCAGTTCTTC,CASSEGQGRNEQFF
TRBD2,NA,TRBJ2-3,TRBV29-1,TGCAGCGTTGAAGAAGGGACTAGACCCGGGAATACGCAGTATTTT,CSVEEGTRPGNTQYF
NA,NA,TRBJ1-1,TRBV4-3,TGCGCCAGCAGCCAAGATGGCCTCGGCGCTGAAGCTTTCTTT,CASSQDGLGAEAFF
NA,NA,TRBJ2-1,TRBV4-1,TGCGCCAGCAGCCAAGATATTCGGGGGGCCAATGAGCAGTTCTTC,CASSQDIRGANEQFF
NA,many,TRBJ2-1,TRBV7-3,TGTGCCAGCAGCTTAGGCCCCAGCTCCTACAATGAGCAGTTCTTC,CASSLGPSSYNEQFF
NA,NA,TRBJ1-4,TRBV6-2/TRBV6-3,TGTGCCAGCAGTACGGGACCGAATGAAAAACTGTTTTTT,CASSTGPNEKLFF
NA,once,TRBJ1-2,TRBV4-1,TGCGCCAGCGATGACGGGAGCTATGGCTACACCTTC,CASDDGSYGYTF
TRBD2,few,TRBJ2-5,TRBV11-2,TGTGCCAGCAGCTTACGGCTCGCCGGCGGGGGTGGAGAGACCCAGTACTTC,CASSLRLAGGGGETQYF
NA,few,TRBJ2-1,TRBV15,TGTGCCACCAGCGGGGCCGAGAATGAGCAGTTCTTC,CATSGAENEQFF
NA,few,TRBJ2-1,TRBV29-1,TGCAGCGTTGTTTTCCACAATGAGCAGTTCTTC,CSVVFHNEQFF
NA,few,TRBJ2-5,TRBV7-9,TGTGCCAGCACCCCTAAGGGGGGGACCCAGTACTTC,CASTPKGGTQYF
TRBD2,few,TRBJ2-3,TRBV9,TGTGCCAGCAGCGTACTAGCCAGCGGGGGTCCAGATACGCAGTATTTT,CASSVLASGGPDTQYF
TRBD2,NA,TRBJ2-3,TRBV5-4,TGTGCCAGCAGGCGGGGACTAGACACAGATACGCAGTATTTT,CASRRGLDTDTQYF
NA,NA,TRBJ1-1,TRBV7-9,TGTGCCAGCAGCTTACTTAGGGGCAGCCCCCAGGTACCCCACTTGAACACTGAAGCTTTCTTT,CASSLLRGSPQVPHLNTEAFF